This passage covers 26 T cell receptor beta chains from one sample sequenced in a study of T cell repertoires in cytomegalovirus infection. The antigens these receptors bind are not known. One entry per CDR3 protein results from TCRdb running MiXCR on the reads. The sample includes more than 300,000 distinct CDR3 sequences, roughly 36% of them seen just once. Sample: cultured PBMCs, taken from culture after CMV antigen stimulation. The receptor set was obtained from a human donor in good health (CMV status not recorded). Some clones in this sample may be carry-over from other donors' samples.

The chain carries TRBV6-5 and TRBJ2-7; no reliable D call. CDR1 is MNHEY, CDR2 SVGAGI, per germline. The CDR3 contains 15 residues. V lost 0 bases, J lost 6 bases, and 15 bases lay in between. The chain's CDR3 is CASSYSWLPPGEQYF. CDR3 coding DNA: TGTGCCAGCAGTTACTCTTGGCTACCTCCCGGCGAGCAGTACTTC.

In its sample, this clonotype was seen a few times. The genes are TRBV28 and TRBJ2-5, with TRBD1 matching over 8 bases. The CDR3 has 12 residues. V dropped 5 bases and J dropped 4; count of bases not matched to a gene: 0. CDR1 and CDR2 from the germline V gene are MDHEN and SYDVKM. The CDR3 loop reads CASSQGAETQYF. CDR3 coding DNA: TGTGCCAGCAGTCAGGGGGCAGAGACCCAGTACTTC.

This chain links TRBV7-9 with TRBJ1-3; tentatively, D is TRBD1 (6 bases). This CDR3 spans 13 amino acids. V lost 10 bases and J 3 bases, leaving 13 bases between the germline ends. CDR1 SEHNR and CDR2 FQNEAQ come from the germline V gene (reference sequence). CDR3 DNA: TGTGCCACCACGGGGGGCGGTGGAAACACCATATATTTT. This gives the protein CATTGGGGNTIYF.

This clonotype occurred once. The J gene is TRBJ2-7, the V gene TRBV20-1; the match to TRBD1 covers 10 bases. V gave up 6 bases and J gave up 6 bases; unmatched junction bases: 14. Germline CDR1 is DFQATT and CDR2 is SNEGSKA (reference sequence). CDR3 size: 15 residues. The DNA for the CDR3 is TGCAGTGCCCCACCCTTAATCGGACAGGGGGGCGAGCAGTACTTC. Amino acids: CSAPPLIGQGGEQYF.

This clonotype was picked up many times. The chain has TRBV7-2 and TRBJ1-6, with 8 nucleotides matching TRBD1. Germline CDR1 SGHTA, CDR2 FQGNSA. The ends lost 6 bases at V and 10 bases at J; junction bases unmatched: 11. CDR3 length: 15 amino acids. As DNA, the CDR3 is TGTGCCAGCAGTCCCCAGGGGGCGAATGGATCACCCCTCCACTTT. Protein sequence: CASSPQGANGSPLHF. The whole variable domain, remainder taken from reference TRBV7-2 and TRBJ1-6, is GAGVSQSPSNKVTEKGKDVELRCDPISGHTALYWYRQSLGQGLEFLIYFQGNSAPDKSGLPSDRFSAERTGGSVSTLTIQRTQQEDSAVYLCASSPQGANGSPLHFGNGTRLTVT.

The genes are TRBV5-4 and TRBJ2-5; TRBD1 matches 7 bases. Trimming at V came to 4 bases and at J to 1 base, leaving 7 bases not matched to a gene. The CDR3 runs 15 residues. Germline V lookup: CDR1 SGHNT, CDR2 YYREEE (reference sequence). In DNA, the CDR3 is TGTGCCAGCAGCAGTGCACAGGGGACCCAAGAGACCCAGTACTTC. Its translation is CASSSAQGTQETQYF.

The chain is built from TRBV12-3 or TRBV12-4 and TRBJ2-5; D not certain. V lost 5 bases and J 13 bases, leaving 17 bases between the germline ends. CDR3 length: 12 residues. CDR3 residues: CASSPLSPRTYF. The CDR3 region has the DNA TGTGCCAGCAGTCCCTTGAGCCCGAGAACGTACTTC.

The CDR3 nucleotides read TGTGCCAGCAGCTCTAGACTAGCGGGAGGGCCGAGGACCTACAATGAGCAGTTCTTC. It is translated as CASSSRLAGGPRTYNEQFF. The rearrangement uses TRBV7-3 and TRBJ2-1, with 14 nucleotides matching TRBD2. This CDR3 is 19 amino acids long. Trimming at V came to 4 bases and at J to 2 bases, leaving 10 bases not matched to a gene. Germline V gene sequence: CDR1 SGHTA, CDR2 FQGTGA.

The CDR3 bases are TGTGCCAGCAGTTTCGCAGGTCGCCAAGAGACCCAGTACTTC. Translation gives CASSFAGRQETQYF. The rearrangement links TRBV27 to TRBJ2-5; D is ambiguous. Per the germline V gene, CDR1 is MNHEY and CDR2 is SMNVEV (reference sequence). The CDR3 runs to 14 residues. V shed 3 bases and J shed 1 base, with 9 bases lying between them.

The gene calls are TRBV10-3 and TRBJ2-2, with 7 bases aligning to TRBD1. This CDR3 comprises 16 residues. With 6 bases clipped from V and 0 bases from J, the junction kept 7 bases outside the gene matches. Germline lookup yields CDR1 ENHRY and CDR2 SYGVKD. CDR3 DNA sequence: TGTGCCATCAGCGAACCCGGGACAGCGAACACCGGGGAGCTGTTTTTT. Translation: CAISEPGTANTGELFF.

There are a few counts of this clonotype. CDR3 amino acids: CASSFENTGELFF. For the CDR3, the DNA is TGTGCCAGCAGCTTTGAAAACACCGGGGAGCTGTTTTTT. The chain employs TRBV11-1 and TRBJ2-2; D is unresolved. Germline V gives CDR1 SGHAT, CDR2 FQDESV (reference sequence). This CDR3 has 13 residues. V was cut by 3 bases and J by 2 bases, with 4 bases left in between.

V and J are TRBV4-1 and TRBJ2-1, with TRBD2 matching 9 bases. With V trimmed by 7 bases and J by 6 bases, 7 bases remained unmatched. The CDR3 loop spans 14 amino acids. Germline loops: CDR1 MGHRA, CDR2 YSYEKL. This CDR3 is CASNRGRAGNEQFF. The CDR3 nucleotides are TGCGCCAGCAATCGCGGGAGGGCTGGCAATGAGCAGTTCTTC.

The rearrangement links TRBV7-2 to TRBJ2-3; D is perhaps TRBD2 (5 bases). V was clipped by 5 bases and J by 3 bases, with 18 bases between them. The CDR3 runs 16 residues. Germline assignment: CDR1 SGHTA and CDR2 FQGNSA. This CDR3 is CASSTGIATGTDTQYF. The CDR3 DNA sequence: TGTGCCAGCAGCACCGGGATAGCAACGGGGACAGATACGCAGTATTTT.

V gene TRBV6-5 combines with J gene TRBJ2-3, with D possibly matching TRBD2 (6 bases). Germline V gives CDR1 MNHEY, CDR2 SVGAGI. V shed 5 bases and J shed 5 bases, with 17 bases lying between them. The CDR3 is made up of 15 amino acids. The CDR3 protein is CASSQMGLKIDTQYF. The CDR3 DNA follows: TGTGCCAGCAGTCAAATGGGACTGAAAATAGATACGCAGTATTTT.

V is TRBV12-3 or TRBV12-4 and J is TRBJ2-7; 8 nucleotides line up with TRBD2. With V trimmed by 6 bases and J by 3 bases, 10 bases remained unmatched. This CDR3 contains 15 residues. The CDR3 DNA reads TGTGCCAGCAGCCAAACAGCGGGGGTGAACTACGAGCAGTACTTC. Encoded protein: CASSQTAGVNYEQYF.

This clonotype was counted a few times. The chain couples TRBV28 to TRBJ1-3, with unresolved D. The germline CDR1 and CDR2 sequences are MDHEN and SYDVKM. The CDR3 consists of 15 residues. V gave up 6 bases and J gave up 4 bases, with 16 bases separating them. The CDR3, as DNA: TGTGCCAGCAGGACGGATCTCGTCGGGGGAAACACCATATATTTT. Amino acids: CASRTDLVGGNTIYF.

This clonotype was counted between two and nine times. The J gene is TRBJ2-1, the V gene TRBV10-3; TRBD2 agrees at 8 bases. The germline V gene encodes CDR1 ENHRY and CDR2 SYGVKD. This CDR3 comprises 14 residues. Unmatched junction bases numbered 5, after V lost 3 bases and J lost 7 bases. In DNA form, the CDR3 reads TGTGCCATCAGTGACCAGCGGGAGAGTAATGAGCAGTTCTTC. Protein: CAISDQRESNEQFF.

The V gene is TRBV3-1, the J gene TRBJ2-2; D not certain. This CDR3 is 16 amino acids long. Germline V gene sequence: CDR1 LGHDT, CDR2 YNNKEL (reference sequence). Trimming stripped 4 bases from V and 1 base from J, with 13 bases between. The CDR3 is CASSRRGQVNTGELFF. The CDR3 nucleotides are TGTGCCAGCAGCCGAAGAGGTCAGGTGAACACCGGGGAGCTGTTTTTT.

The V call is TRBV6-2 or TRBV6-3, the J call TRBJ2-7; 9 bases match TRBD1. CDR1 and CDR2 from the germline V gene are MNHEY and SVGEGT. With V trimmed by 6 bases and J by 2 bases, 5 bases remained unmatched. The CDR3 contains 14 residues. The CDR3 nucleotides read TGTGCCAGCAGGAGAGGGACAGGGACCTACGAGCAGTACGTC. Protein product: CASRRGTGTYEQYV.

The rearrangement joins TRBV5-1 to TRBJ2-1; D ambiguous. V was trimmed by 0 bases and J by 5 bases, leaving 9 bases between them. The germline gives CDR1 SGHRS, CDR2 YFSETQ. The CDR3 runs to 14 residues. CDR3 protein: CASSLAVGNNEQFF. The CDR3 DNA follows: TGCGCCAGCAGCTTGGCCGTGGGCAACAATGAGCAGTTCTTC.

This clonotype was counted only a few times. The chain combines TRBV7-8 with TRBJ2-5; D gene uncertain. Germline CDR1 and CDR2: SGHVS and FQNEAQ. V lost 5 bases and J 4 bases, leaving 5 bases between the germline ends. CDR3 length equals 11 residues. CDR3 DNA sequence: TGTGCCAGCAGCACATTAGAGACCCAGTACTTC. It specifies CASSTLETQYF.

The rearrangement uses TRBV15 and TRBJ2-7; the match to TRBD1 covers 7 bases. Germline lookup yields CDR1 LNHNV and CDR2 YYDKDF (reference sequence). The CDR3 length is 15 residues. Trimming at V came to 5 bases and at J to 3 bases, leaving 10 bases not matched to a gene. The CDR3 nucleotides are TGTGCCACCAGCCGAGCCGGGACAGCTAACTACGAGCAGTACTTC. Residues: CATSRAGTANYEQYF.

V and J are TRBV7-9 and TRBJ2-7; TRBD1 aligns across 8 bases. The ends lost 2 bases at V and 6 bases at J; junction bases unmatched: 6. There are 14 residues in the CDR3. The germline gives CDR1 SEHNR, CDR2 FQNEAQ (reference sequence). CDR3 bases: TGTGCCAGCAGCTTAACTCGGACAGGGAGCGAGCAGTACTTC. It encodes CASSLTRTGSEQYF.

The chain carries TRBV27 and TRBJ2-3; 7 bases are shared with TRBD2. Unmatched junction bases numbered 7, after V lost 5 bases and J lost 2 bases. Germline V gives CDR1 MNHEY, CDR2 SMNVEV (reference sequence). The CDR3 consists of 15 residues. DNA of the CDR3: TGTGCCAGCAGTATCGCTAGCGGCCTCACAGATACGCAGTATTTT. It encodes CASSIASGLTDTQYF.

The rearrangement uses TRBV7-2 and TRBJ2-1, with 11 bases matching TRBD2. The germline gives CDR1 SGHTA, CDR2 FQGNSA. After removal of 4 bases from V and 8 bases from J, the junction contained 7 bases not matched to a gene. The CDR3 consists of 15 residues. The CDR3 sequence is CASSSTSGSNYEQFF. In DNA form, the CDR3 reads TGTGCCAGCAGCTCAACTAGCGGGAGTAACTATGAGCAGTTCTTC.

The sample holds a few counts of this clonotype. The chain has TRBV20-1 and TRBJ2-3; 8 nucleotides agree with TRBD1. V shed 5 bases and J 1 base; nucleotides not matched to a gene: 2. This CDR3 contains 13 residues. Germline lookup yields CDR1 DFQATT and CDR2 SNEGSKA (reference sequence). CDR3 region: CSAQGQGTDTQYF. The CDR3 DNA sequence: TGCAGTGCTCAGGGACAGGGCACAGATACGCAGTATTTT.